The entry below describes one TCR beta chain. Its antigen is as yet unknown. This record comes from a study of graft-versus-host responses after intestinal transplantation. Study in general: Recipients were all induced with anti-thymocyte globulin, then given tacrolimus and steroids for around three years.

TCRdb keeps only in-frame clones here, not all; method: immunoSEQ multiplex PCR. Among about 120,000 clones listed, about nine tenths were seen once. Specimen: unstimulated CD4+ T cells sorted from spleen or lymph node cells, collected before intestinal transplant. The sequence came from a human donor who received an intestinal transplant.

CDR3 DNA sequence: TGCGCCAGCAGCTCAGGCCTCGCCAAGGCTGAAGCTTTCTTT. The encoded protein is CASSSGLAKAEAFF. This chain joins TRBV5-1 and TRBJ1-1; D uncertain. Germline CDR1 reads SGHRS; CDR2 reads YFSETQ. The CDR3 sequence is 14 residues long. V was shortened by 3 bases and J by 6 bases, with 15 bases between the two germline ends.